The 20 T cell receptor beta chains presented below share a single source sample, sequenced in a study of T-cell memory formation after mild COVID-19 (dated by TCRdb to about 2021). The method was 5' RACE. The sequencing machine was an Illumina NovaSeq 6000. TCRdb reran the public reads through fastp at Q25 and MiXCR, keeping productive beta chains. For every CDR3 protein sequence, its rows merge into one entry that carries the most common genes and DNA. The sample table lists 200,000 to 300,000 distinct CDR3 sequences, approximately 16% of them with a count of one. Around a fifth of the sample goes to the ten largest clones. Material for sequencing was PBMCs or a T cell subset sorted from them (not recorded which). All receptors come from a man younger than 30 who had mild COVID-19 (a few samples of this study predate the infection). The sample titles of this study are shuffled in the database, so cell type and time point are left out; the donor was told from shared clones.

This clonotype appeared many times. This chain joins TRBV5-1 and TRBJ2-5, with D maybe TRBD1 (6 bases). This CDR3 region has 15 residues. V was pared by 4 bases and J by 2 bases, with 15 bases between. The V gene's germline CDR1 is SGHRS and CDR2 YFSETQ. The CDR3, as DNA: TGCGCCAGCAGCGGATACCGGACAGCGCAAGAGACCCAGTACTTC. Translation gives CASSGYRTAQETQYF.

This clonotype was observed a few times. This chain links TRBV5-6 with TRBJ2-5; 15 positions agree with TRBD2. Germline values: CDR1 SGHDT, CDR2 YYEEEE. The trim removed 4 bases at V and 0 bases at J, leaving 10 bases unmatched. The CDR3 has 19 residues. For the CDR3, the DNA is TGTGCCAGCAGCCTAAGCCCCGGGACTAGCGGGGGGTACCAAGAGACCCAGTACTTC. It specifies CASSLSPGTSGGYQETQYF.

The V gene is TRBV12-3 or TRBV12-4, the J gene TRBJ1-1, with D hard to call. Trimming left V 7 bases short and J 5 bases short, with 11 bases between. The CDR3 runs to 12 residues. The CDR3 DNA sequence: TGTGCCAGCACCTCTCGCCGGACTGAAGCTTTCTTT. As protein: CASTSRRTEAFF.

This clonotype has just a few counts. The chain uses TRBV6-5 and TRBJ2-7; D perhaps matches TRBD2 (6 bases). Per germline, CDR1 MNHEY and CDR2 SVGAGI. The V and J ends lost 0 bases and 0 bases respectively, with 9 bases between them. CDR3 length: 15 residues. The CDR3 is CASSYSDGSSYEQYF. The CDR3, as DNA: TGTGCCAGCAGTTACTCGGACGGGAGCTCCTACGAGCAGTACTTC.

The chain recombines TRBV27 with TRBJ1-4, with 7 positions matching TRBD1. In germline, CDR1 is MNHEY, CDR2 SMNVEV (reference sequence). The CDR3 is 15 amino acids. Trimming cost V 2 bases and J 7 bases; bases outside gene matches: 7. The CDR3 nucleotides read TGTGCCAGCAGTTTAATGCGGCAGGGGGGTGAAAAACTGTTTTTT. This encodes CASSLMRQGGEKLFF.

This clonotype was found a few times. The J gene is TRBJ1-6, the V gene TRBV11-2; 10 bases fit TRBD1. Germline V CDR1 and CDR2: SGHAT, FQNNGV. CDR3 length equals 16 residues. The trim removed 1 base at V and 14 bases at J, leaving 11 bases unmatched. The CDR3 DNA follows: TGTGCCAGCAGCTTAGGGGGACAGGGGTTCTCGGATTCCCTCCACTTT. This sequence encodes CASSLGGQGFSDSLHF. Using reference TRBV11-2 and TRBJ1-6 for the parts outside the CDR3, the full variable domain is EAGVAQSPRYKIIEKRQSVAFWCNPISGHATLYWYQQILGQGPKLLIQFQNNGVVDDSQLPKDRFSAERLKGVDSTLKIQPAKLEDSAVYLCASSLGGQGFSDSLHFGNGTRLTVT.

The rearrangement joins TRBV12-3 or TRBV12-4 to TRBJ2-1; 8 bases align to TRBD1. Unmatched junction bases numbered 15, after V lost 3 bases and J lost 8 bases. This CDR3 is built from 17 residues. The CDR3 spells CASSLRTGPWVLDEQFF. CDR3 nucleotides: TGTGCCAGCAGTTTGCGGACAGGGCCTTGGGTGTTGGATGAGCAGTTCTTC.

The V gene is TRBV12-3 or TRBV12-4, the J gene TRBJ2-2, with D perhaps assigned TRBD1 or TRBD2 (5 bases each). V lost 7 bases and J lost 5, with 17 bases in between. The CDR3 length is 15 residues. The CDR3 region is CASTPRSGRTGELFF. The CDR3 DNA sequence: TGTGCCAGCACCCCCCGGTCAGGGAGAACCGGGGAGCTGTTTTTT.

The gene calls are TRBV3-1 and TRBJ2-5; D is possibly TRBD2 (6 bases). Per the germline V gene, CDR1 is LGHDT and CDR2 is YNNKEL (reference sequence). The length of the CDR3 is 13 residues. V shed 3 bases and J shed 1 base, with 6 bases lying between them. The CDR3 DNA sequence: TGTGCCAGCAGCCAGGGGGGCCAAGAGACCCAGTACTTC. Translated: CASSQGGQETQYF.

This clonotype was recorded many times. V gene TRBV20-1 combines with J gene TRBJ2-3; D perhaps matches TRBD2 (6 bases). V gave up 1 base and J gave up 0 bases, with 14 bases separating them. Germline loops: CDR1 DFQATT, CDR2 SNEGSKA (reference sequence). The CDR3 totals 16 residues. The chain's CDR3 is CSARGGLDDSTDTQYF. The CDR3 DNA is TGCAGTGCTAGAGGGGGACTGGATGACAGCACAGATACGCAGTATTTT.

CDR3 sequence (DNA): TGTGCCAGCAGTGAGTCGGGACAGAAGCAAGAGACCCAGTACTTC. This codes for CASSESGQKQETQYF. The chain links TRBV25-1 to TRBJ2-5; 7 nucleotides agree with TRBD1. With 3 bases clipped from V and 2 bases from J, the junction kept 6 bases outside the gene matches. Germline V gene data show CDR1 as MGHDK and CDR2 as SYGVNS. The CDR3 sequence is 15 residues long.

This clonotype was picked up a small number of times. This chain connects TRBV10-3 to TRBJ2-5, with D possibly being TRBD2 (5 bases). The germline V gene encodes CDR1 ENHRY and CDR2 SYGVKD. The V end lost 5 bases, the J end lost 4 bases, and 14 bases lay between the germline ends. This CDR3 comprises 14 residues. CDR3 in amino acids: CAISPGLEGETQYF. The CDR3 nucleotides read TGTGCCATCAGTCCCGGACTCGAAGGAGAGACCCAGTACTTC.

A few counts support this clonotype. This chain connects TRBV28 to TRBJ2-5; possibly TRBD1 or TRBD2 for D (6 bases each). V dropped 2 bases and J dropped 4 bases, with 20 bases sitting between them. This CDR3 comprises 17 residues. Per germline, CDR1 MDHEN and CDR2 SYDVKM. The CDR3 region is CASSLQVGGKGGETQYF. The CDR3 nucleotides are TGTGCCAGCAGTTTACAGGTGGGGGGCAAAGGTGGAGAGACCCAGTACTTC. Using reference TRBV28 and TRBJ2-5 for the parts outside the CDR3, the full variable domain is DVKVTQSSRYLVKRTGEKVFLECVQDMDHENMFWYRQDPGLGLRLIYFSYDVKMKEKGDIPEGYSVSREKKERFSLILESASTNQTSMYLCASSLQVGGKGGETQYFGPGTRLLVL.

The chain employs TRBV15 and TRBJ2-1; D is unresolved. Trimming cost V 1 base and J 8 bases, with 12 bases left between them. CDR1 and CDR2 (germline): LNHNV, YYDKDF (reference sequence). The CDR3 extends over 14 amino acids. CDR3 amino acids: CATSRAASVDEQFF. The DNA for the CDR3 is TGTGCCACCAGCAGAGCTGCGTCAGTCGATGAGCAGTTCTTC. The full variable domain, completed using reference TRBV15 and TRBJ2-1, is DAMVIQNPRYQVTQFGKPVTLSCSQTLNHNVMYWYQQKSSQAPKLLFHYYDKDFNNEADTPDNFQSRRPNTSFCFLDIRSPGLGDTAMYLCATSRAASVDEQFFGPGTRLTVL.

The table lists this clonotype with many counts. V gene TRBV2 combines with J gene TRBJ2-3, with no clear D. The CDR3 sequence is 11 residues long. The germline V gene encodes CDR1 SNHLY and CDR2 FYNNEI. Trimming removed 4 bases from V and 5 bases from J, with 4 bases in between. CDR3 nucleotides: TGTGCCAGCAGTGTCATAGATACGCAGTATTTT. Amino acid sequence: CASSVIDTQYF.

The V and J genes are TRBV4-1 and TRBJ1-1; 7 bases match TRBD1. The germline V gene encodes CDR1 MGHRA and CDR2 YSYEKL. V shed 2 bases, J shed 6 bases, and the junction held 6 bases outside the gene matches. The CDR3 has 14 amino acids. The CDR3 reads CASSQPQGRAEAFF. In DNA form, the CDR3 reads TGCGCCAGCAGCCAACCACAGGGGCGGGCTGAAGCTTTCTTT.

The chain couples TRBV11-2 to TRBJ2-7; weak D call: TRBD1 (7 bases). The ends were cut back, 4 bases at V and 6 bases at J, with 19 bases in the middle. This CDR3 has 15 amino acids. The germline V gene encodes CDR1 SGHAT and CDR2 FQNNGV. CDR3 region: CASSSPSGQGGEQYV. CDR3 DNA sequence: TGTGCCAGCAGCTCCCCATCGGGCCAGGGGGGCGAGCAGTACGTC.

The V and J genes are TRBV3-1 and TRBJ2-4, with D perhaps matching TRBD1 or TRBD2 (6 bases each). Looked up from germline, CDR1 is LGHDT and CDR2 is YNNKEL (reference sequence). CDR3 length equals 15 residues. Between the trimmed V and J ends, which lost 1 base and 8 bases, there was a span of 15 bases. The CDR3 region is CASSQASSRGHIQYF. The CDR3 nucleotides read TGTGCCAGCAGCCAAGCTAGCAGCCGGGGGCACATTCAGTACTTC.

This clonotype turned up a few times. The chain has TRBV7-2 and TRBJ2-1; D possibly uses TRBD1 or TRBD2 (5 bases each). Trimming stripped 1 base from V and 0 bases from J, with 10 bases between. The CDR3 loop spans 16 amino acids. The germline CDR1 and CDR2 sequences are SGHTA and FQGNSA. CDR3: CASSLVSGSSYNEQFF. CDR3 nucleotides: TGTGCCAGCAGCTTAGTGTCAGGGAGCTCCTACAATGAGCAGTTCTTC.

This clonotype appeared a few times. The V call is TRBV7-2, the J call TRBJ2-5, with 8 bases that match TRBD1. In germline, CDR1 is SGHTA, CDR2 FQGNSA. The CDR3 is 13 amino acids. V dropped 2 bases and J dropped 7; count of bases not matched to a gene: 3. CDR3 protein: CASSLWQGATQYF. CDR3 DNA sequence: TGTGCCAGCAGCTTATGGCAGGGGGCGACCCAGTACTTC.